The 5 T cell receptor beta chains given below trace back to one sample, sequenced in a study of blood T cell repertoires in COVID-19. TCRdb keeps only in-frame clones here, not all; method: immunoSEQ multiplex PCR. The sample holds 190,000 or so clones, 82% seen once. The sequenced material came from peripheral blood. These receptor sequences come from a human donor with acute or convalescent COVID-19. The donor label of this sample is uncertain.

The V gene is TRBV2, the J gene TRBJ2-3; 10 bases are shared with TRBD2. The V and J ends lost 7 bases and 2 bases, in that order; junction bases with no gene match: 6. The V gene's germline CDR1 is SNHLY and CDR2 FYNNEI. The length of the CDR3 is 15 residues. The CDR3 loop reads CASISGRAFTDTQYF. The CDR3 DNA follows: TGTGCCAGCATCAGCGGGAGGGCGTTCACAGATACGCAGTATTTT.

This chain connects TRBV6-1 to TRBJ2-7; TRBD2 matches 9 bases. There are 15 residues in the CDR3. The ends lost 0 bases at V and 0 bases at J; junction bases unmatched: 0. Looked up from germline, CDR1 is MNHNS and CDR2 is SASEGT. The CDR3 nucleotides read TGTGCCAGCAGTGAAGCGGGACTAGCCTCCTACGAGCAGTACTTC. Protein product: CASSEAGLASYEQYF.

This clone appeared many times. V usage is TRBV4-1 and J usage is TRBJ2-2; a weak D match, TRBD1 (6 bases). The CDR3 is 15 amino acids. Per germline, CDR1 MGHRA and CDR2 YSYEKL. Trimming left V 3 bases short and J 6 bases short, with 14 bases between. The chain's CDR3 is CASSHPGRGAGELFF. In DNA form, the CDR3 reads TGCGCCAGCAGCCACCCAGGCAGGGGAGCCGGGGAGCTGTTTTTT.

The V and J genes are TRBV28 and TRBJ2-7; D uncertain. V lost 6 bases and J 2 bases, leaving 8 bases between the germline ends. The germline CDR1 and CDR2 sequences are MDHEN and SYDVKM. CDR3 size: 12 residues. CDR3 sequence: CASSRTTYEQYF. Here the CDR3 DNA reads TGTGCCAGCAGCCGCACTACCTACGAGCAGTACTTC.

The CDR3 sequence is CASSRTGGTGSNQPQHF. The CDR3, as DNA: TGTGCCAGCAGTCGGACAGGGGGGACGGGTAGCAATCAGCCCCAGCATTTT. The rearrangement links TRBV6-6 to TRBJ1-5; 10 bases fit TRBD1. V shed 5 bases and J 0 bases; nucleotides not matched to a gene: 7. CDR3 length equals 17 residues. CDR1 MNHNY and CDR2 SVGAGI come from the germline V gene (reference sequence).